Listed below are T cell receptor beta chains from one sample, sequenced in a study of OX40 agonist ivuxolimab in advanced cancers. Data came from immunoSEQ multiplex PCR; TCRdb stores just in-frame clones and leaves some out. Of 59,000 or so clones listed, about 80% are singletons. Sequences were derived from CD4+ or CD8+ T cells sorted from blood, sampled in a trial of the OX40 agonist ivuxolimab. The receptors stem from an adult with an advanced solid tumor such as melanoma, head and neck, liver or kidney cancer. The CDR3 runs from the conserved cysteine through the conserved F or W. A D gene is named only where the DNA matches it firmly. Size is omitted from some rows. Given values are once, few, many or a class for expanded clones.

>.|TRBV7-2|TRBD1|TRBJ2-7
CASRFRTGRSYEQYF
TGTGCCAGCAGGTTTAGGACAGGGAGGTCCTACGAGCAGTACTTC
>.|TRBV6-1|.|TRBJ1-2
CASSDGQLYGYTF
TGTGCCAGCAGTGATGGGCAACTCTATGGCTACACCTTC
>.|TRBV7-8|.|TRBJ1-2
CASSGRGGLDHYGYTF
TGTGCCAGCAGCGGAAGAGGGGGGCTCGATCACTATGGCTACACCTTC
>.|TRBV27|.|TRBJ2-7
CASSLSGQPSYEQYF
TGTGCCAGCAGTTTAAGCGGGCAGCCCTCCTACGAGCAGTACTTC
>.|TRBV7-9|TRBD1|TRBJ1-3
CASSLGQGTASGNTIYF
TGTGCCAGCAGCTTGGGACAGGGGACCGCCTCTGGAAACACCATATATTTT
>.|TRBV28|.|TRBJ1-1
CAISFQGYTEAFF
TGTGCCATATCATTTCAGGGATACACTGAAGCTTTCTTT
>.|TRBV28|TRBD2|TRBJ2-1
CASRSSGGPHEQFF
TGTGCCAGCAGAAGTTCGGGAGGCCCCCATGAGCAGTTCTTC
>once|TRBV7-2|TRBD1|TRBJ1-4
CASSTSGTGREKLFF
TGTGCCAGCAGCACCTCCGGGACAGGGCGTGAAAAACTGTTTTTT
>.|TRBV4-1|TRBD2|TRBJ2-1
CASRLAGDRYNEQFF
TGCGCCAGCAGACTAGCGGGGGATCGATACAATGAGCAGTTCTTC
>.|TRBV7-2|.|TRBJ1-1
CASSSQGGHGNTEAFF
TGTGCCAGCAGCTCTCAAGGGGGGCATGGAAACACTGAAGCTTTCTTT
>.|TRBV7-9|.|TRBJ2-1
CASSLRGDEQFF
TGTGCCAGCAGCTTACGAGGGGATGAGCAGTTCTTC
>.|TRBV10-1|.|TRBJ1-1
CASSESAGPRAEAFF
TGCGCCAGCAGTGAGTCGGCAGGTCCCCGGGCTGAAGCTTTCTTT
>.|TRBV7-2|.|TRBJ1-5
CASSLRQENQPQHF
TGTGCCAGCAGCTTAAGGCAGGAGAATCAGCCCCAGCATTTT
>.|TRBV7-9|TRBD1|TRBJ1-5
CASSLTGGDQPQHF
TGTGCCAGCAGCCTAACAGGGGGCGATCAGCCCCAGCATTTT
>.|TRBV7-2|TRBD1|TRBJ2-3
CASSPRTGSRDTQYF
TGTGCCAGCAGCCCAAGGACAGGGTCGAGAGATACGCAGTATTTT
>.|TRBV5-1|.|TRBJ1-1
CASSLVVNTEAFF
TGCGCCAGCAGCTTGGTGGTGAACACTGAAGCTTTCTTT
>.|TRBV6-6|.|TRBJ1-2
CASSLGYYGYTF
TGTGCCAGCAGTTTAGGTTACTATGGCTACACCTTC
>.|TRBV27|TRBD1|TRBJ2-7
CASTPGQGREQYF
TGTGCCAGCACCCCGGGACAGGGGAGGGAGCAGTACTTC
>once|TRBV6-6|TRBD1|TRBJ1-2
CASSYRTTGDYGYTF
TGTGCCAGCAGTTACAGGACGACAGGGGACTATGGCTACACCTTC
>.|TRBV4-1|TRBD2|TRBJ2-3
CASSQGPLREGSTDTQYF
TGCGCCAGCAGCCAAGGACCTCTGCGGGAGGGTAGCACAGATACGCAGTATTTT
>.|TRBV19|.|TRBJ1-5
CASKLQVFSNQPQHF
TGTGCCAGTAAGTTACAGGTTTTTAGCAATCAGCCCCAGCATTTT
>.|TRBV10-3|TRBD1|TRBJ2-1
CAISGGTAYNEQFF
TGTGCCATCAGTGGTGGGACAGCTTACAATGAGCAGTTCTTC
>.|TRBV30|TRBD2|TRBJ2-4
CAWSTLAGAGSQYF
TGTGCCTGGAGTACCTTAGCGGGAGCGGGATCTCAGTACTTC
>.|TRBV5-8|.|TRBJ1-1
CASIHVRGLGTEAFF
TGTGCCAGCATCCACGTTAGAGGGCTGGGCACTGAAGCTTTCTTT
>.|TRBV7-9|.|TRBJ2-5
CASSPRIGGGRVETQYF
TGTGCCAGCAGCCCCCGGATTGGGGGGGGGCGGGTAGAGACCCAGTACTTC
>.|TRBV5-1|TRBD1|TRBJ2-2
CASSWTGPNTGELFF
TGCGCCAGCAGCTGGACAGGACCGAACACCGGGGAGCTGTTTTTT
>.|TRBV27|.|TRBJ2-1
CASSPGAVSGEQFF
TGTGCCAGCAGCCCAGGCGCTGTGAGCGGTGAGCAGTTCTTC
>once|TRBV4-1|.|TRBJ2-1
CASSQEDRRTYNEQFF
TGCGCCAGCAGCCAAGAAGACCGACGGACCTACAATGAGCAGTTCTTC
>.|TRBV28|.|TRBJ1-5
CASSLIQGNQPQHF
TGTGCCAGCAGTTTAATCCAGGGCAATCAGCCCCAGCATTTT
>once|TRBV2|.|TRBJ1-2
CASTPTGSGYTF
TGTGCCAGCACCCCAACAGGGTCTGGCTACACCTTC
>.|TRBV18|.|TRBJ2-3
CASSRIRTASTDTQYF
TGTGCCAGCTCAAGAATCCGGACAGCTAGCACAGATACGCAGTATTTT
>.|TRBV19|.|TRBJ2-1
CASTLRQGLGNEQFF
TGTGCCAGCACCCTGAGGCAGGGTCTAGGCAATGAGCAGTTCTTC
>.|TRBV15|.|TRBJ1-4
CATSRDRGGGNEKLFF
TGTGCCACCAGCAGAGATCGTGGCGGAGGTAATGAAAAACTGTTTTTT
>.|TRBV18|TRBD2|TRBJ2-5
CASSQTSGEETQYF
TGTGCCAGCTCGCAGACTAGCGGGGAAGAGACCCAGTACTTC
>.|TRBV5-1|TRBD2|TRBJ2-3
CASRSGGAPDTQYF
TGCGCCAGCAGGTCGGGGGGGGCCCCAGATACGCAGTATTTT
>few|TRBV10-2|TRBD2|TRBJ2-1
CASSLAGYNEQFF
TGCGCCAGCAGCCTAGCGGGATACAATGAGCAGTTCTTC
>.|TRBV7-2|.|TRBJ2-7
CASSLTTYTYEQYF
TGTGCCAGCAGCTTAACAACCTACACCTACGAGCAGTACTTC
>.|TRBV5-1|TRBD1|TRBJ2-2
CASSTTGSTGELFF
TGCGCCAGCAGCACGACAGGGAGTACCGGGGAGCTGTTTTTT
>.|TRBV7-2|.|TRBJ1-3
CASSPQGSGNTIYF
TGTGCCAGCAGCCCTCAGGGGTCTGGAAACACCATATATTTT
>.|TRBV7-8|.|TRBJ2-3
CASSLTSRTDTQYF
TGTGCCAGCAGCTTAACTAGCCGCACAGATACGCAGTATTTT
>.|TRBV2|.|TRBJ1-1
CASSASYMNTEAFF
TGTGCCAGCAGTGCGTCCTACATGAACACTGAAGCTTTCTTT
>.|TRBV7-9|.|TRBJ2-7
CASTLLTLSEQYF
TGTGCCAGCACCTTACTTACACTTTCCGAGCAGTACTTC
>.|TRBV28|.|TRBJ2-6
CASSLKPSGANVLTF
TGTGCCAGCAGTTTAAAGCCCTCTGGGGCCAACGTCCTGACTTTC
>.|TRBV9|TRBD2|TRBJ2-1
CASSVLGSGAQEQFF
TGTGCCAGCAGCGTCCTGGGTAGCGGGGCGCAGGAGCAGTTCTTC
>.|TRBV6-6|.|TRBJ1-2
CASSYFGDYGYTF
TGTGCCAGCAGTTACTTTGGGGACTATGGCTACACCTTC
>.|TRBV6-5|.|TRBJ1-2
CASSHPGAGNYGYTF
TGTGCCAGCAGTCACCCCGGGGCGGGTAACTATGGCTACACCTTC
>.|TRBV30|.|TRBJ2-7
CAWGGAFPSYEQYF
TGTGCCTGGGGGGGGGCCTTCCCCTCCTACGAGCAGTACTTC
>.|TRBV19|.|TRBJ2-6
CASSPRTLRSGANVLTF
TGTGCCAGTAGTCCCCGGACGTTGCGGAGTGGGGCCAACGTCCTGACTTTC
>.|TRBV27|.|TRBJ1-5
CASKDSGRGPQHF
TGTGCCAGCAAGGACAGCGGTCGGGGGCCCCAGCATTTT